This T cell receptor (beta chain) was profiled in a study of blood T cell repertoires in COVID-19. Study-wide background: Acute and convalescent COVID-19 specimens originated in the United States, Italy and Spain.

Original methodology: For nucleated cells, counts were estimated from reference gene primer amplification. TCRdb's table, derived via immunoSEQ multiplex PCR, lists solely in-frame clones and lacks some. The V and J calls and the clone size are those of that table, but D and trimming were determined from the DNA. The data show 310,000 or so clones, roughly 87% seen once. Sequencing was performed on PBMCs or T cells enriched from blood (not recorded which). The receptor was derived from a woman aged 18-35 years who had recovered from COVID-19.

The CDR3 nucleotides read TGCGCCAGCAGCTTGGTTACCGGGGACACTGAAGCTTTCTTT. Translated, it gives CASSLVTGDTEAFF. J is TRBJ1-1 and V is TRBV5-1; no clear D gene. The CDR3 has 14 residues. Trimming shortened V by 0 bases and J by 3 bases, and 9 bases separated the two germline ends. CDR1 is SGHRS, CDR2 YFSETQ, per germline.